The clone carrying this T cell receptor (beta chain) was seen just once. Sequencing used immunoSEQ multiplex PCR; TCRdb keeps in-frame clones, though not all of them. The profile shows some 300,000 clones, 75% to 90% of them singletons. This specimen belongs to a study of blood T cell repertoires in COVID-19. Study-wide background: In each case, the material was cDNA or gDNA derived from T cells, B-cell-depleted T cells, or PBMCs.

The sequenced sample was peripheral blood. The origin of this receptor is a woman in her 50s with COVID-19, enrolled during active disease.

This CDR3 reads CASRAGESGEQYF. CDR3 DNA: TGTGCCAGCAGGGCGGGAGAGTCGGGCGAGCAGTACTTC. The genes are TRBV6-6 and TRBJ2-7, with 7 bases aligning to TRBD2. The CDR3 extends over 13 amino acids. V was clipped by 6 bases and J by 6 bases; unmatched bases: 8. CDR1 is MNHNY and CDR2 is SVGAGI in the germline V gene (reference sequence).